These 10 T cell receptor beta chains originate from one sample sequenced in a study of blood T cells in healthy people across ages. Through a sample-barcoded 5' primer and a J-beta primer mix, a second PCR was run for roughly 6 to 11 cycles. TCRdb re-derived calls from the 5' RACE reads in MiXCR, one entry per CDR3 protein. The table has about 540,000 distinct CDR3 sequences, about 24% seen once. These data were also filed under a second study, of T cells of mothers and their children.

The sequenced sample consisted of blood. The receptors were gathered from a boy younger than 18 in good health.

This clonotype has only a few counts. The chain links TRBV5-6 to TRBJ2-4; 7 bases map to TRBD1. CDR3 length equals 16 residues. V shed 5 bases, J shed 5 bases, and the junction held 13 bases outside the gene matches. The germline CDR1 and CDR2 sequences are SGHDT and YYEEEE. CDR3: CASRGQFWGSQNIQYF. Here the CDR3 DNA reads TGTGCCAGCAGGGGACAGTTTTGGGGGAGCCAAAACATTCAGTACTTC.

The rearrangement links TRBV12-3 or TRBV12-4 to TRBJ1-5, with a possible D match to TRBD1 (5 bases). The germline V and J ends were trimmed by 3 bases and 9 bases, with 9 bases remaining between them. The length of the CDR3 is 12 residues. CDR3 sequence reads: CASSFRGLPQHF. The CDR3 DNA reads TGTGCCAGCAGTTTTAGGGGCCTGCCCCAGCATTTT.

The chain uses TRBV7-9 and TRBJ2-6; weak D call: TRBD1 (6 bases). The CDR3 consists of 19 residues. Germline V gives CDR1 SEHNR, CDR2 FQNEAQ (reference sequence). The V end lost 6 bases, the J end lost 0 bases, and 21 bases lay between the germline ends. The CDR3, as DNA: TGTGCCAGCAGGTTGGGGGTGGGGGCCCCATTCTCTGGGGCCAACGTCCTGACTTTC. Its protein is CASRLGVGAPFSGANVLTF. Full variable domain (rest looked up from reference TRBV7-9 and TRBJ2-6): DTGVSQNPRHKITKRGQNVTFRCDPISEHNRLYWYRQTLGQGPEFLTYFQNEAQLEKSRLLSDRFSAERPKGSFSTLEIQRTEQGDSAMYLCASRLGVGAPFSGANVLTFGAGSRLTVL.

This clonotype was seen once. The rearrangement joins TRBV10-3 to TRBJ1-1, with D perhaps matching TRBD1 (6 bases). The length of the CDR3 is 15 residues. Between the trimmed V and J ends, which lost 1 base and 0 bases, there was a span of 9 bases. In germline, CDR1 is ENHRY, CDR2 SYGVKD. CDR3 amino acids: CAISEWGGLNTEAFF. The CDR3 DNA sequence: TGTGCCATCAGTGAGTGGGGGGGCCTGAACACTGAAGCTTTCTTT.

The rearrangement uses TRBV30 and TRBJ1-1, with no clear D. The V and J ends lost 1 base and 5 bases respectively, with 5 bases between them. The CDR3 contains 11 residues. Per germline, CDR1 GTSNPN and CDR2 SVGIG (reference sequence). DNA of the CDR3: TGTGCCTGGAGTGCCCTAACTGAAGCTTTCTTT. Protein: CAWSALTEAFF. Drawing the rest from reference TRBV30 and TRBJ1-1, the complete variable domain is SQTIHQWPATLVQPVGSPLSLECTVEGTSNPNLYWYRQAAGRGLQLLFYSVGIGQISSEVPQNLSASRPQDRQFILSSKKLLLSDSGFYLCAWSALTEAFFGQGTRLTVV.

The chain is built from TRBV11-3 and TRBJ2-7; TRBD2 aligns across 10 bases. Germline lookup yields CDR1 SGHNT and CDR2 YENEEA. Trimming took 5 bases from V and 4 from J; bases not matched to a gene: 8. This CDR3 has 15 amino acids. The CDR3 here is CASSPSAGGSYEQYF. In nucleotides, the CDR3 is TGTGCCAGCAGCCCGTCAGCGGGAGGGAGTTACGAGCAGTACTTC.

The table lists this clonotype with a few counts. The V call is TRBV6-2 or TRBV6-3, the J call TRBJ2-5, with 7 bases that match TRBD1. The ends lost 7 bases at V and 1 base at J; junction bases unmatched: 9. Germline loops: CDR1 MNHEY, CDR2 SVGEGT. The CDR3 has 15 amino acids. CDR3 DNA sequence: TGTGCCAGCAATGGGGTGACAGGGTGCCAAGAGACCCAGTACTTC. Translated, it gives CASNGVTGCQETQYF.

In its sample, this clonotype was seen a few times. The chain links TRBV12-3 or TRBV12-4 to TRBJ1-4, with D unclear. The CDR3 loop spans 14 amino acids. V lost 3 bases and J 3 bases, leaving 8 bases between the germline ends. The CDR3 DNA sequence: TGTGCCAGCAGTTTGCTCGGTGCTAATGAAAAACTGTTTTTT. It codes for CASSLLGANEKLFF.

This clonotype was observed at least ten times. V and J are TRBV29-1 and TRBJ2-5; tentatively, D is TRBD1 (6 bases). V shed 5 bases and J shed 1 base, with 8 bases lying between them. Germline lookup yields CDR1 SQVTM and CDR2 ANQGSEA. The CDR3 is 12 amino acids. This CDR3 reads CSVQGTQETQYF. For the CDR3, the DNA is TGCAGCGTTCAGGGGACCCAAGAGACCCAGTACTTC.

This clonotype was observed a few times. V gene TRBV28 combines with J gene TRBJ2-3; perhaps TRBD2 as D (6 bases). The V gene lost 3 bases and the J gene lost 3 bases, with 19 bases spanning the gap. This CDR3 has 17 residues. CDR1 is MDHEN, CDR2 SYDVKM, per germline. The CDR3 DNA reads TGTGCCAGCAGTTTCCCGTGGAGGGAGGCAACGACAGATACGCAGTATTTT. It is translated as CASSFPWREATTDTQYF.